One sample yielded the 3 T cell receptor beta chains listed below, sequenced in a study of blood T cell repertoires in COVID-19. Profiled with immunoSEQ multiplex PCR; TCRdb holds only in-frame clones, not every one. Of around 78,000 clones listed, just over 85% are singletons. The sequenced sample consisted of peripheral blood. These receptors were collected from a man between 45 and 60 years old with active or convalescent COVID-19.

As for this clone: The same CDR3 arises from other DNA sequences in this sample as well. J is TRBJ2-2 and V is TRBV6-5, with D perhaps TRBD2 (6 bases). The V and J ends lost 5 bases and 6 bases respectively, with 10 bases between them. The CDR3 loop spans 13 amino acids. Germline loops: CDR1 MNHEY, CDR2 SVGAGI. The CDR3 region is CASSRREAGELFF. CDR3 bases: TGTGCCAGCAGTCGTAGGGAGGCCGGGGAGCTGTTTTTT.

The chain combines TRBV19 with TRBJ2-5; 10 positions agree with TRBD1. CDR1 and CDR2 from the germline V gene are LNHDA and SQIVND (reference sequence). After removal of 5 bases from V and 5 bases from J, the junction contained 5 bases not matched to a gene. The CDR3 is made up of 14 amino acids. The CDR3 DNA follows: TGTGCCAGTAGTCTTCGGACAGGGGGGGAGACCCAGTACTTC. Its protein is CASSLRTGGETQYF.

The chain uses TRBV10-1 and TRBJ1-6, with D tentatively TRBD1 (6 bases). This CDR3 is 13 amino acids long. Germline values: CDR1 WNHNN, CDR2 SYGVQD (reference sequence). Trimming stripped 6 bases from V and 8 bases from J, with 11 bases between. The CDR3 here is CASSSDSDSPLHF. CDR3 DNA sequence: TGCGCCAGCAGCTCGGACAGCGATTCACCCCTCCACTTT.